This TCR beta chain was identified in a study of alternative splicing in chronic myeloid leukemia remission (dated by TCRdb to 2020 to 2022). The study in broad terms: Remission specimens from the trials were collected at major or complete molecular response, at 12 or 24 months of TKI therapy. RNA sequencing was used to profile peripheral blood obtained from chronic-phase CML patients at diagnosis and at remission, and the resulting profiles were compared with those of healthy donors. The RESIST (imatinib), ENESTxtnd (nilotinib) and PINNACLE (nilotinib plus pegylated interferon) trials supplied some 10 diagnostic specimens along with matched remission specimens. The median age was around 53 years at diagnosis and around 56 at remission, while healthy controls had a median age of 37. Trial diagnostic specimens were total leukocytes from peripheral blood collected in EDTA. Nine CML samples, seven diagnostic and two matched remission, were obtained from the French Persistem study. Female/male counts were 11/5 for diagnosis samples, 8/3 for remission samples and 2/4 for controls. Trizol was used to extract total RNA from peripheral blood mononuclear cells of diagnosis, remission and control samples. General conclusions and limits of the study: At remission, blood cell composition was found to be reconfigured to resemble that of lymphoid cell-enriched normal controls. Blood cell composition differed strongly by timepoint, shifting from myeloid progenitor enrichment at diagnosis to mature lymphoid enrichment at remission.

This specimen's time point label, interpreted: major or complete molecular response after front-line TKI therapy. More than 15 CML patients made up the patient cohort, and matched post-remission samples were obtained for some of these patients. The germline V gene (reference sequence) provides CDR1 LNHDA and CDR2 SQIVND. From the cysteine through the phenylalanine, the CDR3 covers 13 amino acids. Nucleotide data are not available. The library relied on bulk RNA-seq. The TruSeq Stranded RNA sample prep kit was used to generate libraries of poly-A-enriched mRNA from an input of around 1 ug total RNA. Paired-end sequencing was carried out on a HiSeq 2500, and each sample was sequenced in triplicate. A read length of 125 nucleotides per mate was used for RNA-seq. On the study's bioinformatics: Reads were trimmed and aligned to hg38 with STAR v2.7, with quality control by FASTQC, RSeQC and multiqc. Salmon 0.14.1 was used to quantify gene expression levels as transcripts per million (TPM). Principal component analysis suggested that transcriptomic profiles were not driven by trial, library batch, sequencing batch, treatment regimen or sex. Once TCRdb had reprocessed the reads, it stored one entry per CDR3 protein sequence and supplied no DNA. The V and J calls and clone size are TCRdb's, not the authors'. The sample table shows some 600 distinct CDR3 sequences, and 95% to 97% are seen once. Of the sample, more than 5.5% falls within the top ten clones.

As regards this clonotype: Its binding antigen is unknown.

The material sequenced was PBMCs or total blood leukocytes (not recorded which), taken during remission. The chain links TRBV19 with TRBJ2-7; TCRdb calls TRBD1, which cannot be checked without DNA. This receptor was taken from an adult with chronic myeloid leukemia. The CDR3: CASSTDRGYEQYF.